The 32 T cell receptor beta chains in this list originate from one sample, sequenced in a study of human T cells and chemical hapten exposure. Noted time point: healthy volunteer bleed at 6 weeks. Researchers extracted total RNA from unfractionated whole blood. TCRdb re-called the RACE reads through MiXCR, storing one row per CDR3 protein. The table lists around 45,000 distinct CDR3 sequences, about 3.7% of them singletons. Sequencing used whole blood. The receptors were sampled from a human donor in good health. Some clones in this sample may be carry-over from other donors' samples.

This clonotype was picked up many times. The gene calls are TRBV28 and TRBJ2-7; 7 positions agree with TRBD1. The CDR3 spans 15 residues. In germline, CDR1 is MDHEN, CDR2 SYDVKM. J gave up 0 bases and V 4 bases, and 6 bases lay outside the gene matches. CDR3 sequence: CASSSTGTASYEQYF. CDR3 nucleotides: TGTGCCAGCAGTTCAACCGGGACAGCCTCCTACGAGCAGTACTTC.

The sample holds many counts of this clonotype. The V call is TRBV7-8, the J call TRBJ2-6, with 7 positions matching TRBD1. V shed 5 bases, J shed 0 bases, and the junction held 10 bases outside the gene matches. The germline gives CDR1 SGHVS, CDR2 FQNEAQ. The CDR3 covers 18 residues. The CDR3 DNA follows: TGTGCCAGCAGCACCTGGACAGGCTTCCCCTCTGGGGCCAACGTCCTGACTTTC. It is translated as CASSTWTGFPSGANVLTF.

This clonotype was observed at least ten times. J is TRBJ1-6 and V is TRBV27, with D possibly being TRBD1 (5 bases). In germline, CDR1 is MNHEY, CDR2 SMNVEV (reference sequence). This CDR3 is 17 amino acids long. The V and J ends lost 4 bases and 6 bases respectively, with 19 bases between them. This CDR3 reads CASSSGGATRGNSPLHF. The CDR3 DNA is TGTGCCAGCAGTTCCGGAGGGGCAACAAGGGGTAATTCACCCCTCCACTTT.

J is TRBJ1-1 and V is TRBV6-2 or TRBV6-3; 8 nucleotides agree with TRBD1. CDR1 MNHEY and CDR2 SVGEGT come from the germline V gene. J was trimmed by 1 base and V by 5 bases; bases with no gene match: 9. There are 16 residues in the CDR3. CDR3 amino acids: CASSGQGRRTNTEAFF. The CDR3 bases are TGTGCCAGCAGTGGACAGGGCAGGAGGACGAACACTGAAGCTTTCTTT.

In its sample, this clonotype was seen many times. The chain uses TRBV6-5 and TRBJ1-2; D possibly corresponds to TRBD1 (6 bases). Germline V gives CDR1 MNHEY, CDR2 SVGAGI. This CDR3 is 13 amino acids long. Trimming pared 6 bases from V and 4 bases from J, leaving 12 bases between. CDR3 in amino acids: CASSLTGLYGYTF. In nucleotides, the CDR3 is TGTGCCAGCAGCCTCACAGGGCTCTATGGCTACACCTTC.

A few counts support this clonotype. The CDR3: CASRGTPSDTQYF. The CDR3 DNA follows: TGTGCCAGCAGGGGGACGCCTTCAGATACGCAGTATTTT. The J gene is TRBJ2-3, the V gene TRBV6-1, with D perhaps matching TRBD1 or TRBD2 (5 bases each). Looked up from germline, CDR1 is MNHNS and CDR2 is SASEGT. V dropped 6 bases and J dropped 4 bases, with 11 bases sitting between them. CDR3 length equals 13 residues.

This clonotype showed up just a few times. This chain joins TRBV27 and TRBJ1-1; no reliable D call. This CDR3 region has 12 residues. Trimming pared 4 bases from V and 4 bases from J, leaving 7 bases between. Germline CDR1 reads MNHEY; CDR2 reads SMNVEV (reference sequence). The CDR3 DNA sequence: TGTGCCAGCAGTTCGTCACGCACTGAAGCTTTCTTT. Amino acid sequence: CASSSSRTEAFF.

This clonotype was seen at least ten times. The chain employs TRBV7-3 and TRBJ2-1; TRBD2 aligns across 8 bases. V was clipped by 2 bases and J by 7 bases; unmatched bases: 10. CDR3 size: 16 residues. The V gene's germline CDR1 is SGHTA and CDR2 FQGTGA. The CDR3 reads CASSLGTGGRRNEQFF. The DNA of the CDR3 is TGTGCCAGCAGCTTAGGGACGGGCGGGAGGAGGAATGAGCAGTTCTTC.

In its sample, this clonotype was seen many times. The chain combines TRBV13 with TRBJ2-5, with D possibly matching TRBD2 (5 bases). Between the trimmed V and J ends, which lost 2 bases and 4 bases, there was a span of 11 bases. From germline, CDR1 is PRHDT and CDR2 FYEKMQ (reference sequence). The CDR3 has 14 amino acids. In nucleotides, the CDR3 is TGTGCCAGCAGCTTAAGCGGAGATGGAGAGACCCAGTACTTC. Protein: CASSLSGDGETQYF.

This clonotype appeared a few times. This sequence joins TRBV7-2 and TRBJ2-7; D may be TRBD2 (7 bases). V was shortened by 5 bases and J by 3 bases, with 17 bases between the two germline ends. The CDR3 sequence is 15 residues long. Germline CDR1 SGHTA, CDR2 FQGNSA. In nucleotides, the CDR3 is TGTGCCAGCAGCCCGAGGGGGGGAGGGCGCTACGAGCAGTACTTC. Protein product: CASSPRGGGRYEQYF.

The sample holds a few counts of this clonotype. CDR3 in DNA: TGCAGCGTTAAACTAGCGGGTACCCCAGATACGCAGTATTTT. Its translation: CSVKLAGTPDTQYF. The chain joins TRBV29-1 to TRBJ2-3; TRBD2 aligns across 9 bases. The V gene's germline CDR1 is SQVTM and CDR2 ANQGSEA. CDR3 length equals 14 residues. With V trimmed by 5 bases and J by 4 bases, 7 bases remained unmatched.

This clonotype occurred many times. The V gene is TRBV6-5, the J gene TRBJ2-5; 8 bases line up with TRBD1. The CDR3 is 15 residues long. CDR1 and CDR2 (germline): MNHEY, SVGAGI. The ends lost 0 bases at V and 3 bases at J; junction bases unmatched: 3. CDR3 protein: CASSYSGQGKETQYF. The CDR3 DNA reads TGTGCCAGCAGTTACTCAGGACAGGGAAAAGAGACCCAGTACTTC.

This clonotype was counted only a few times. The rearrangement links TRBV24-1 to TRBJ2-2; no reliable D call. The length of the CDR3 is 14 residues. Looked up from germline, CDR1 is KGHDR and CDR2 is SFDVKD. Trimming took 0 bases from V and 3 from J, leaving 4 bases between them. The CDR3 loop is CATSDLWDTGELFF. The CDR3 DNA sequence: TGTGCCACCAGTGATTTGTGGGACACCGGGGAGCTGTTTTTT.

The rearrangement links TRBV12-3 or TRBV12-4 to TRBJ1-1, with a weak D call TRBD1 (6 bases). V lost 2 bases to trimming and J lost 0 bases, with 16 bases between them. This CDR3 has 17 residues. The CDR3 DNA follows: TGTGCCAGCAGTTTATATTCTGGGGGGGCAGTGAACACTGAAGCTTTCTTT. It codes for CASSLYSGGAVNTEAFF.

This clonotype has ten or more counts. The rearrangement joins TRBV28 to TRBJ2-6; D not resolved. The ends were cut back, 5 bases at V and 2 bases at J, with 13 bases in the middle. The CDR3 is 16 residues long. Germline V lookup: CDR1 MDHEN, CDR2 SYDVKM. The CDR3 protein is CASSPSPVPGANVLTF. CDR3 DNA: TGTGCCAGCAGTCCCAGCCCCGTTCCTGGGGCCAACGTCCTGACTTTC. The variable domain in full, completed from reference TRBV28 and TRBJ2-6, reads DVKVTQSSRYLVKRTGEKVFLECVQDMDHENMFWYRQDPGLGLRLIYFSYDVKMKEKGDIPEGYSVSREKKERFSLILESASTNQTSMYLCASSPSPVPGANVLTFGAGSRLTVL.

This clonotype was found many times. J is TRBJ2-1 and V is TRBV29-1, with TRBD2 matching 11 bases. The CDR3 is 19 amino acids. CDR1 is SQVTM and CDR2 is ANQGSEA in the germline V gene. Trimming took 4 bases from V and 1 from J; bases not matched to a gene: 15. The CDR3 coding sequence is TGCAGCGTTGTACTGACTAGCGGGAACGACCCGTTATCCTACAATGAGCAGTTCTTC. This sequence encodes CSVVLTSGNDPLSYNEQFF.

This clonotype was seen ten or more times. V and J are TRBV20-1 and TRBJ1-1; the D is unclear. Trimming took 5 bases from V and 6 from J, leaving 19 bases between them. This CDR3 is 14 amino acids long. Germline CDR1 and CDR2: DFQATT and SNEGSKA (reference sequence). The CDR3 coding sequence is TGCAGTGCTTCCCCGGGCCTCAGAGGCCCTGAAGCTTTCTTT. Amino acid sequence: CSASPGLRGPEAFF.

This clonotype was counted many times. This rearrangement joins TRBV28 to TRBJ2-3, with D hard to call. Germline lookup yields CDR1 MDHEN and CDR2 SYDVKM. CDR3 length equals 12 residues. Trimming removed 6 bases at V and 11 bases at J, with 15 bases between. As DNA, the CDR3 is TGTGCCAGCAGATATTCGGTACAGAAGCAGTATTTT. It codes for CASRYSVQKQYF.

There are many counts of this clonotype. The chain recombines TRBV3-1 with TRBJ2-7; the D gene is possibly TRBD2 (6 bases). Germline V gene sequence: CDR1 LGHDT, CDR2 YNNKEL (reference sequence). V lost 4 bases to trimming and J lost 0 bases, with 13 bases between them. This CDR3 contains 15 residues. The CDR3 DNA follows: TGTGCCAGCAGCCGCATCGGGACTGCCTCCTACGAGCAGTACTTC. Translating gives CASSRIGTASYEQYF.

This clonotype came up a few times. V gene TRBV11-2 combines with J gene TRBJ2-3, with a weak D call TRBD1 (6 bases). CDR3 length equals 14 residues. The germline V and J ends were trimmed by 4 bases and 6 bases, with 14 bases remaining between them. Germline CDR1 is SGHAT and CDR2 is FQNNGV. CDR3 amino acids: CASSSGHLLDTQYF. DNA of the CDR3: TGTGCCAGCAGCTCGGGACACCTCTTGGATACGCAGTATTTT.

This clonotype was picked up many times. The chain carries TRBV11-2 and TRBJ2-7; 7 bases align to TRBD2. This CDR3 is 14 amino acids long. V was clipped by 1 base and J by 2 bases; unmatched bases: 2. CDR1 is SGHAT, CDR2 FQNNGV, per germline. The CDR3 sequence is CASSLASGTYEQYF. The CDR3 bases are TGTGCCAGCAGCTTAGCTAGCGGCACCTACGAGCAGTACTTC.

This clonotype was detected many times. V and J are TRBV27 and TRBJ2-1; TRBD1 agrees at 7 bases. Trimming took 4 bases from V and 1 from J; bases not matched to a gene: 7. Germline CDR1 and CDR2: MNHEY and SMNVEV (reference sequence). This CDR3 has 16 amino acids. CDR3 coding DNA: TGTGCCAGCAGTTCCCGACAGGGTTTATCCTACAATGAGCAGTTCTTC. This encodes CASSSRQGLSYNEQFF.

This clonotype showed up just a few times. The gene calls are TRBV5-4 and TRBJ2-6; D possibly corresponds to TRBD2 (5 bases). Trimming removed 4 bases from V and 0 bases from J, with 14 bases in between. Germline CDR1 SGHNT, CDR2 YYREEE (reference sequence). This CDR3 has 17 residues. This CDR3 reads CASSRGSISSGANVLTF. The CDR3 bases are TGTGCCAGCAGCCGGGGTTCCATTAGCTCTGGGGCCAACGTCCTGACTTTC.

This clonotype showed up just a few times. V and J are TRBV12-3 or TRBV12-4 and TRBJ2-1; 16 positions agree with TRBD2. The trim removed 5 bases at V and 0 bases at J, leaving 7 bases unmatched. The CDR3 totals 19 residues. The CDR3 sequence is CASSPGTSGRASSYNEQFF. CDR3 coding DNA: TGTGCCAGCAGTCCTGGGACTAGCGGGAGGGCCTCCTCCTACAATGAGCAGTTCTTC.

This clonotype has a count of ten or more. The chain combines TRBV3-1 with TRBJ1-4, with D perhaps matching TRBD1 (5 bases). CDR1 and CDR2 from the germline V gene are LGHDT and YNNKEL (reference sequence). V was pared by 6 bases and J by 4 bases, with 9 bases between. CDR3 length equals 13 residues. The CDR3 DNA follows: TGTGCCAGCAGTACAGGATTTAATGAAAAACTGTTTTTT. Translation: CASSTGFNEKLFF. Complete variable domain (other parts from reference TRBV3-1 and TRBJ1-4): DTAVSQTPKYLVTQMGNDKSIKCEQNLGHDTMYWYKQDSKKFLKIMFSYNNKELIINETVPNRFSPKSPDKAHLNLHINSLELGDSAVYFCASSTGFNEKLFFGSGTQLSVL.

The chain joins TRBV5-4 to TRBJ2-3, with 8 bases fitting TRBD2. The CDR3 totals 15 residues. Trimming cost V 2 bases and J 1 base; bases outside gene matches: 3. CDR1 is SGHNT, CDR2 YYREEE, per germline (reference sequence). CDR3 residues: CASSLAGAGTDTQYF. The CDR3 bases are TGTGCCAGCAGCTTAGCGGGAGCGGGCACAGATACGCAGTATTTT. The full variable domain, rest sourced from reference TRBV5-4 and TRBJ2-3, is ETGVTQSPTHLIKTRGQQVTLRCSSQSGHNTVSWYQQALGQGPQFIFQYYREEENGRGNFPPRFSGLQFPNYSSELNVNALELDDSALYLCASSLAGAGTDTQYFGPGTRLTVL.

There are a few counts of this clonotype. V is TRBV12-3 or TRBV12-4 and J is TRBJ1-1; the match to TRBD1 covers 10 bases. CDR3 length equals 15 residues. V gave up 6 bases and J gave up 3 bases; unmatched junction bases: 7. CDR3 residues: CASSGQGESHTEAFF. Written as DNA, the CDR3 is TGTGCCAGCAGCGGACAGGGGGAGTCGCACACTGAAGCTTTCTTT.

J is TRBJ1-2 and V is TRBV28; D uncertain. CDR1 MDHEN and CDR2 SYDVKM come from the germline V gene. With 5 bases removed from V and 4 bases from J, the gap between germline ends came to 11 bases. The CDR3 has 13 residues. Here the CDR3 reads CASSREIVYGYTF. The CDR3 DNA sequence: TGTGCCAGCAGTCGTGAGATAGTCTATGGCTACACCTTC.

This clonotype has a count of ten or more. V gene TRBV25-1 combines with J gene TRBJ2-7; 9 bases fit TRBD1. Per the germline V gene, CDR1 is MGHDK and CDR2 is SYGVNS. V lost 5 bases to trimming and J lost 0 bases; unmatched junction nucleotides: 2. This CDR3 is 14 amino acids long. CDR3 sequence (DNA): TGTGCCAGCAGTCGGACAGGGGCCTCCTACGAGCAGTACTTC. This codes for CASSRTGASYEQYF.

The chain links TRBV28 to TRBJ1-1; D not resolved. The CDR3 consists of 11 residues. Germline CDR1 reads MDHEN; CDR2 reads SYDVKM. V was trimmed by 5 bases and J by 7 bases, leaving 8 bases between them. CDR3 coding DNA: TGTGCCAGCAGTACTCGCTTTGAAGCTTTCTTT. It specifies CASSTRFEAFF. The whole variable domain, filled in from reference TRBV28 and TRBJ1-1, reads DVKVTQSSRYLVKRTGEKVFLECVQDMDHENMFWYRQDPGLGLRLIYFSYDVKMKEKGDIPEGYSVSREKKERFSLILESASTNQTSMYLCASSTRFEAFFGQGTRLTVV.

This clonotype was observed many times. Written as DNA, the CDR3 is TGTGCCAGCAGCCCATCACAGGGGAGGGCCGGGGAGCTGTTTTTT. Protein: CASSPSQGRAGELFF. The gene calls are TRBV7-3 and TRBJ2-2, with D tentatively TRBD1 or TRBD2 (7 bases each). The CDR3 sequence is 15 residues long. V lost 5 bases and J lost 6, with 16 bases in between. Germline V gene data show CDR1 as SGHTA and CDR2 as FQGTGA.

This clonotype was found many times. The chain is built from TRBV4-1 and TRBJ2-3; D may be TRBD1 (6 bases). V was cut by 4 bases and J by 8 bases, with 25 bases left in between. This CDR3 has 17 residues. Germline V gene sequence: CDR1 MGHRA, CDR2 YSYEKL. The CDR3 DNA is TGCGCCAGCAGCCTAGGGGGTGTGACGCCATTCCCGGGTACGCAGTATTTT. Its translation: CASSLGGVTPFPGTQYF.